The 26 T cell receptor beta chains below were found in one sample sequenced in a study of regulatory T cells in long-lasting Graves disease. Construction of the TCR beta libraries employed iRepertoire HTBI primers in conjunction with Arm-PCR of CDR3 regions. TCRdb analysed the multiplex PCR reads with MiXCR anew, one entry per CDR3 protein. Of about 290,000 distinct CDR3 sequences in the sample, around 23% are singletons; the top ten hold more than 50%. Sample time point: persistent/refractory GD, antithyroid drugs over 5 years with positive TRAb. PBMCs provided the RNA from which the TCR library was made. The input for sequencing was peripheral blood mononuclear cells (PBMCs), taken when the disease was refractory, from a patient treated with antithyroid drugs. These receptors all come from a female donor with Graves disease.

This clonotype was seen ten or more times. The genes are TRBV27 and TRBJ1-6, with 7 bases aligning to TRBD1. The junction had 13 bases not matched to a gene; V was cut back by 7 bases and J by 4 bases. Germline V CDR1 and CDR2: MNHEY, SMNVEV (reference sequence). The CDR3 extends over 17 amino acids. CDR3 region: CASIKGANFQYNSPLHF. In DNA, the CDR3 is TGTGCCAGCATAAAGGGGGCCAACTTCCAATATAATTCACCCCTCCACTTT.

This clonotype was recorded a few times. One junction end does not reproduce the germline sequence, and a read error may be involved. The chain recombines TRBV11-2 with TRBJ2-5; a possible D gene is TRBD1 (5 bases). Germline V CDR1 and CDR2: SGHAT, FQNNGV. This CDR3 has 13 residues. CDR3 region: CASSTGHQEAQYF. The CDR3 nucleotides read TGTGCCAGCAGCACAGGACACCAAGAGGCCCAGTACTTC.

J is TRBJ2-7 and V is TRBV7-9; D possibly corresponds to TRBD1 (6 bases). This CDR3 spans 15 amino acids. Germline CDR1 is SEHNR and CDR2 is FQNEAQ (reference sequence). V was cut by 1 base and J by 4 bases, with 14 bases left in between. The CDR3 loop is CASSLGYREGYEQYF. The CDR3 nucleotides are TGTGCCAGCAGCTTAGGGTACAGGGAAGGGTACGAGCAGTACTTC.

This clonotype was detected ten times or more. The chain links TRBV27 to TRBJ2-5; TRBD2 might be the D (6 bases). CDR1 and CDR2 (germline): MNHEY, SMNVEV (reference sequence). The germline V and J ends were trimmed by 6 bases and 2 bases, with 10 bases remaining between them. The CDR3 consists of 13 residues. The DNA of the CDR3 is TGTGCCAGCAGGGACTACTTACAAGAGACCCAGTACTTC. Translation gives CASRDYLQETQYF.

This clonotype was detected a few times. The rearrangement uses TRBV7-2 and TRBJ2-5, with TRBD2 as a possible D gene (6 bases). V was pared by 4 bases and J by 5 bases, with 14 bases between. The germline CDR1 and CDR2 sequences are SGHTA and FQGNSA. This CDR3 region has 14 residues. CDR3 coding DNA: TGTGCCAGCAGCTCGGCGCGGGGAACTGAGACCCAGTACTTC. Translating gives CASSSARGTETQYF.

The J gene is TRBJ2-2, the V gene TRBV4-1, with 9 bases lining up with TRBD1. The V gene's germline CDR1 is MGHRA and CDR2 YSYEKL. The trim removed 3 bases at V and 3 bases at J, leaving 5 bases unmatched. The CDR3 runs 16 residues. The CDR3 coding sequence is TGCGCCAGCAGCCACCGGGACAGGGTTGACACCGGGGAGCTGTTTTTT. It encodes CASSHRDRVDTGELFF.

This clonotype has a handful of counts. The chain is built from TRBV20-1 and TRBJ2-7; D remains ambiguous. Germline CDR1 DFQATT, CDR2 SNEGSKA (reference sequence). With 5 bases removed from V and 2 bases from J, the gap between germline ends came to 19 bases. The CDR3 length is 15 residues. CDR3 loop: CSAPISPGFTYEQYF. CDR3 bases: TGCAGTGCTCCTATTAGCCCCGGCTTCACCTACGAGCAGTACTTC.

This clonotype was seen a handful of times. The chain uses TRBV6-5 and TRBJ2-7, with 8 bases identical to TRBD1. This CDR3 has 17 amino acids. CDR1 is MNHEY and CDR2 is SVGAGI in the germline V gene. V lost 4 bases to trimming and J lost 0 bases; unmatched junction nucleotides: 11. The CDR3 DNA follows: TGTGCCAGCAGTTCGGACAGGGTTGGCCCCAGCTCCTACGAGCAGTACTTC. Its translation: CASSSDRVGPSSYEQYF.

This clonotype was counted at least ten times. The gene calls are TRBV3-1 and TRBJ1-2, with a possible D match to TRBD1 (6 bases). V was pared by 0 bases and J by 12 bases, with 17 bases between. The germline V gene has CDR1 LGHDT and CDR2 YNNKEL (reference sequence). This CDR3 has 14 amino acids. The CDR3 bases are TGTGCCAGCAGCCAAGATCAGGGGTCCCGGAGGAACACCTTC. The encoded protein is CASSQDQGSRRNTF.

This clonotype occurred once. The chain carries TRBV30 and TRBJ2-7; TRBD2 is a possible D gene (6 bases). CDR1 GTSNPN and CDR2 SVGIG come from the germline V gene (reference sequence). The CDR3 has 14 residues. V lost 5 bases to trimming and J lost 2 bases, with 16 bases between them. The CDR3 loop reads CAWGGGTGPYEQYF. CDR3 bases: TGTGCCTGGGGCGGCGGGACTGGGCCCTACGAGCAGTACTTC.

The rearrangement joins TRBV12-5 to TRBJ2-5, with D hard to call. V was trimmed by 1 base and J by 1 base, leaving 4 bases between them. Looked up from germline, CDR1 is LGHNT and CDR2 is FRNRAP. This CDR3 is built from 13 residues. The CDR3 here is CASGLGLQETQYF. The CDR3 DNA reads TGTGCTAGTGGTTTGGGGCTCCAAGAGACCCAGTACTTC.

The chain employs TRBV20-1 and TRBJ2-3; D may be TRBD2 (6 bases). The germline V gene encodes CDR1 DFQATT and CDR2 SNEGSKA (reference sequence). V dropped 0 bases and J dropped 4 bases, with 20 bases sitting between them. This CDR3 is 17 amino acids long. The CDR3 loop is CSARDFSRGIGADTQYF. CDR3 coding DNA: TGCAGTGCTAGAGATTTCTCCCGCGGGATTGGAGCAGATACGCAGTATTTT.

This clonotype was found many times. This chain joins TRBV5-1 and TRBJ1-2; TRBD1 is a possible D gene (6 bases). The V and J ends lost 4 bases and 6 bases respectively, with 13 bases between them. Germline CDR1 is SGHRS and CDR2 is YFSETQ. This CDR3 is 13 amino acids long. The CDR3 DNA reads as TGCGCCAGCAGCCTTCAGGGGACGGATGGCTACACCTTC. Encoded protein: CASSLQGTDGYTF.

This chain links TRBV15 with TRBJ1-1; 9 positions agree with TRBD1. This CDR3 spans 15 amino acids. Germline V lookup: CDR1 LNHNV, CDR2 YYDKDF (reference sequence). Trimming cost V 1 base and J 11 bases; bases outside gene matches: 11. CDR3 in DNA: TGTGCCACCAGCAGAGCGGGACAGGGAAAGGTAGGGGCTTTCTTT. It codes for CATSRAGQGKVGAFF.

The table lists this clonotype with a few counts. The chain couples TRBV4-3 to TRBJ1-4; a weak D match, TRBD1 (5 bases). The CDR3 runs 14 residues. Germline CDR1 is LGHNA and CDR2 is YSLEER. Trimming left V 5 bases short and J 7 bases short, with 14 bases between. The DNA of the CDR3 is TGCGCCAGCAGCTCGACAGAGCCCACTGAAAAACTGTTTTTT. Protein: CASSSTEPTEKLFF.

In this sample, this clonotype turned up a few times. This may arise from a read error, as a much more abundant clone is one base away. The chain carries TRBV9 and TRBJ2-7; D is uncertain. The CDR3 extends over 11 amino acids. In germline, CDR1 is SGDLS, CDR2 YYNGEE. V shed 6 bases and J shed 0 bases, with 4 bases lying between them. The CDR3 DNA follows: TGTGCCAGCAAGAGCTCCTACGAGCAGTACTTC. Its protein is CASKSSYEQYF. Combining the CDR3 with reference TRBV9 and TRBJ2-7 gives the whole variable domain DSGVTQTPKHLITATGQRVTLRCSPRSGDLSVYWYQQSLDQGLQFLIQYYNGEERAKGNILERFSAQQFPDLHSELNLSSLELGDSALYFCASKSSYEQYFGPGTRLTVT.

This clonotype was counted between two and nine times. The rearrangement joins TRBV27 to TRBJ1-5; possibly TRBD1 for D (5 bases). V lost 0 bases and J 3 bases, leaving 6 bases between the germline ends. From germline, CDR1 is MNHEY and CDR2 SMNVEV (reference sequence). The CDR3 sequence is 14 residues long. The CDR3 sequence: CASSLSGTNQPQHF. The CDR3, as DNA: TGTGCCAGCAGTTTATCAGGGACCAATCAGCCCCAGCATTTT.

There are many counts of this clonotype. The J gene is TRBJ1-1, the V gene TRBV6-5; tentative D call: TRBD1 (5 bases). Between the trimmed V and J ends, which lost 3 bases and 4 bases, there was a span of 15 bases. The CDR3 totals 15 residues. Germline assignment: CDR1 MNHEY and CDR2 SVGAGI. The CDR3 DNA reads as TGTGCCAGCAGTTATCAACGGGACTTCTCCACTGAAGCTTTCTTT. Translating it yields CASSYQRDFSTEAFF.

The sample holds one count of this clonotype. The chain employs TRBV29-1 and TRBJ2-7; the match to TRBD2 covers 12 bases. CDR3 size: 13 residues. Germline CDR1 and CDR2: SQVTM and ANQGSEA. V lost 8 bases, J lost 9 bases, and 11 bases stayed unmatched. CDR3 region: CSTWTSGKDGQYF. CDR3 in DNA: TGCAGCACATGGACTAGCGGGAAGGATGGGCAGTACTTC.

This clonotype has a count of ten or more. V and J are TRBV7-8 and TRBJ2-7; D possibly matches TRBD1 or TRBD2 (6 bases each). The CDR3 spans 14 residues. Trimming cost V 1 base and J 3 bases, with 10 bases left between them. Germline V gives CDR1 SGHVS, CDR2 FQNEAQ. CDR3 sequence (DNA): TGTGCCAGCAGCTTAGACGGGGGCGACTACGAGCAGTACTTC. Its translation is CASSLDGGDYEQYF. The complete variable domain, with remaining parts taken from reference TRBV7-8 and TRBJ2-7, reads GAGVSQSPRYKVAKRGQDVALRCDPISGHVSLFWYQQALGQGPEFLTYFQNEAQLDKSGLPSDRFFAERPEGSVSTLKIQRTQQEDSAVYLCASSLDGGDYEQYFGPGTRLTVT.

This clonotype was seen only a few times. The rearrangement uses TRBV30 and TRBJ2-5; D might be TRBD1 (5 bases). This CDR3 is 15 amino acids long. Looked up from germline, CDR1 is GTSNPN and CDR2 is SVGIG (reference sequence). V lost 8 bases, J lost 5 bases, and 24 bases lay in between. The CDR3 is CARNGGQASVETQYF. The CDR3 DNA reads TGTGCCCGGAATGGCGGACAAGCCTCGGTTGAGACCCAGTACTTC.

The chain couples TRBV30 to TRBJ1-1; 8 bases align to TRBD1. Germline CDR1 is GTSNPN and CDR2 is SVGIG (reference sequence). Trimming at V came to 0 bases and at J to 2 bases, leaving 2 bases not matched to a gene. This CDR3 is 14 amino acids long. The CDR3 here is CAWSVGTGNTEAFF. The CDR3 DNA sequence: TGTGCCTGGAGTGTAGGGACAGGCAACACTGAAGCTTTCTTT.

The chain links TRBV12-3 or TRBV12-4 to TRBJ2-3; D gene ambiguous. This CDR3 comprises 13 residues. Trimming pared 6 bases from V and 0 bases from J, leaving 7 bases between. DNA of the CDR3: TGTGCCAGCAGGCCTGACAGCACAGATACGCAGTATTTT. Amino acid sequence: CASRPDSTDTQYF.

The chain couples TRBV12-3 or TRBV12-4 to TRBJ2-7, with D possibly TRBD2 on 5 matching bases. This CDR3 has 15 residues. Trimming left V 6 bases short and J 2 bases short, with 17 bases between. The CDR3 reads CASSVSGRGTYEQYF. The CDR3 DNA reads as TGTGCCAGCAGCGTCAGTGGGAGAGGGACCTACGAGCAGTACTTC.

The CDR3 region is CASKLAGLAGELFF. In DNA form, the CDR3 reads TGTGCCAGTAAATTAGCGGGATTGGCCGGGGAGCTGTTTTTT. This chain joins TRBV19 and TRBJ2-2, with 8 bases lining up with TRBD2. The trim removed 7 bases at V and 6 bases at J, leaving 7 bases unmatched. Germline assignment: CDR1 LNHDA and CDR2 SQIVND (reference sequence). The length of the CDR3 is 14 residues.

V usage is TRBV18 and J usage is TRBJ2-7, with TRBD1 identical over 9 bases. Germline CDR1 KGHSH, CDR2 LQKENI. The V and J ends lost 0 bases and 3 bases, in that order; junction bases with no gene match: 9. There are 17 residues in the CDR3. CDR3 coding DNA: TGTGCCAGCTCACCACCGATGGGGGGACAGGGCCACTACGAGCAGTACTTC. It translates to CASSPPMGGQGHYEQYF.